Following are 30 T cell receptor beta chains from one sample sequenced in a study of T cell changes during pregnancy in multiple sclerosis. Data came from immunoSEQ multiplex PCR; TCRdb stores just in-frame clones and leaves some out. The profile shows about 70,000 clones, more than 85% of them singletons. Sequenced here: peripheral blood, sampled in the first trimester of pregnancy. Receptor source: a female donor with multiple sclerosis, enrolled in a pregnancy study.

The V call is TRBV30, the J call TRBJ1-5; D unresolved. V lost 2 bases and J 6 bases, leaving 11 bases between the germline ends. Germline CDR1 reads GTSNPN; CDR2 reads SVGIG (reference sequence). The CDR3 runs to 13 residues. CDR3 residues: CAWSSGFRQPQHF. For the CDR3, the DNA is TGTGCCTGGAGTTCCGGGTTTCGTCAGCCCCAGCATTTT.

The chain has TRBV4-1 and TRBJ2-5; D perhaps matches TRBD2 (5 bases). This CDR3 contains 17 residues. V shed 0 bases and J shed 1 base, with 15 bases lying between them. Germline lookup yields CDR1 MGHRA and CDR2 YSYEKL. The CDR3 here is CASSQEGGSSFQETQYF. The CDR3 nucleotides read TGCGCCAGCAGCCAAGAAGGAGGCAGCTCCTTCCAAGAGACCCAGTACTTC.

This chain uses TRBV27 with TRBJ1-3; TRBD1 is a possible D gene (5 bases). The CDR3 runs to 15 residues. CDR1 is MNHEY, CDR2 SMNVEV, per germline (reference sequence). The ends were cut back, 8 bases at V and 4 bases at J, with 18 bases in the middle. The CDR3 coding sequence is TGTGCCAGCGGGACCTGGGGGGGTTCCGGAAACACCATATATTTT. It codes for CASGTWGGSGNTIYF.

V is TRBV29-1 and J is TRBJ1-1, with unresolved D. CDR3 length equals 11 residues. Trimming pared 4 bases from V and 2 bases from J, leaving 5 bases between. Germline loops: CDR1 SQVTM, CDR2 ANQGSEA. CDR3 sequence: CSVVLNTEAFF. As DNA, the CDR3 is TGCAGCGTTGTTTTAAACACTGAAGCTTTCTTT.

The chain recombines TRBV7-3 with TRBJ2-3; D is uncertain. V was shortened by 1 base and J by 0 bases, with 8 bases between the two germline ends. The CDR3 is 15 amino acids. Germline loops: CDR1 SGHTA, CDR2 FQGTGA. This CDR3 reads CASSLRGRSTDTQYF. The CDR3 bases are TGTGCCAGCAGCTTAAGAGGCCGGAGCACAGATACGCAGTATTTT.

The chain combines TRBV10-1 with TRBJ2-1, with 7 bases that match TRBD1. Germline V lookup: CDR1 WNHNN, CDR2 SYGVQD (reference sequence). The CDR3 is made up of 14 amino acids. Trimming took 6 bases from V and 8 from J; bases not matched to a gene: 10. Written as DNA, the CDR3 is TGCGCCAGCAGGGCTACCGGACAGGTGGATGAGCAGTTCTTC. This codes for CASRATGQVDEQFF.

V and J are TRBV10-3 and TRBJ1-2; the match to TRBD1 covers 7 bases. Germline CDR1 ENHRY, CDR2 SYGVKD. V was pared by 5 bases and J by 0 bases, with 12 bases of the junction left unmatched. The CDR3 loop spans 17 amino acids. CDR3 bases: TGTGCCATCAGTCCAGGGGGTCTCCCGGACGCTAACTATGGCTACACCTTC. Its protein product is CAISPGGLPDANYGYTF.

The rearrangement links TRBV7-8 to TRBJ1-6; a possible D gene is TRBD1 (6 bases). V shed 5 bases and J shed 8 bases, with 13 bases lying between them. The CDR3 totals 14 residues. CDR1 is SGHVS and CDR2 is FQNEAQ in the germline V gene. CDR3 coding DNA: TGTGCCAGCAGCGGGGGCAGGGAGTATTCACCCCTCCACTTT. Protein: CASSGGREYSPLHF.

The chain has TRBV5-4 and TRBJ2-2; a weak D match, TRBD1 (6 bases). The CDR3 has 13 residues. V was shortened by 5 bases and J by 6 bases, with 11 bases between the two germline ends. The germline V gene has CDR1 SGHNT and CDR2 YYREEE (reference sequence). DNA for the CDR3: TGTGCCAGCAGATTCAGGGGTGCCGGGGAGCTGTTTTTT. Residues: CASRFRGAGELFF.

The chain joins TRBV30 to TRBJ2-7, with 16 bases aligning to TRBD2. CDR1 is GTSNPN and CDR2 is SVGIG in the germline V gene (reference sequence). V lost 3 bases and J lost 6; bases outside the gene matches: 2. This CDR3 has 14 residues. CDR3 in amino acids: CAWRGTSGGAEQYF. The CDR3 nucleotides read TGTGCCTGGAGGGGGACTAGCGGGGGGGCCGAGCAGTACTTC.

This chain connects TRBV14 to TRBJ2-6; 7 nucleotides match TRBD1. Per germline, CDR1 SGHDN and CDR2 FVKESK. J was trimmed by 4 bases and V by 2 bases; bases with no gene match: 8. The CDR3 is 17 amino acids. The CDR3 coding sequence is TGTGCCAGCAGCCAAAGCCTCGGGACAGCCGGGGCCAACGTCCTGACTTTC. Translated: CASSQSLGTAGANVLTF.

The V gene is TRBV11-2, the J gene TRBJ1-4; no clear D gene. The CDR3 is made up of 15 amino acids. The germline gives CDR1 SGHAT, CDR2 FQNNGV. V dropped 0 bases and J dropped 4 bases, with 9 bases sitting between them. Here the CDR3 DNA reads TGTGCCAGCAGCTTAGAGGCAGGCCTTAATGAAAAACTGTTTTTT. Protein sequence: CASSLEAGLNEKLFF.

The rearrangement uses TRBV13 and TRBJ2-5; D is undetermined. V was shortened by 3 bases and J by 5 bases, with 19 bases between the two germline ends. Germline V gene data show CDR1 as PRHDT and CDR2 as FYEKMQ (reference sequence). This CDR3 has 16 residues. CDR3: CASSFSRPRRWETQYF. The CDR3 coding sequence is TGTGCCAGCAGCTTCAGCAGGCCCCGAAGGTGGGAGACCCAGTACTTC.

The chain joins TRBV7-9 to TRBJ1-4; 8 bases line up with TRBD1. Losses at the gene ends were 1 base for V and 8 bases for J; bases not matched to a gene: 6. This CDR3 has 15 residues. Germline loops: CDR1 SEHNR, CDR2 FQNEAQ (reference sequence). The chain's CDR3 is CASSLGTGQEEKLFF. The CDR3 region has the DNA TGTGCCAGCAGCTTAGGGACAGGGCAGGAAGAAAAACTGTTTTTT.

The CDR3 region has the DNA TGTGCCAGCAGCCCTACAAACCGGAGGGGGCGAGAGCAGTTCTTC. Translating gives CASSPTNRRGREQFF. This chain links TRBV7-3 with TRBJ2-1, with a possible D match to TRBD1 (7 bases). This CDR3 has 15 amino acids. V gave up 5 bases and J gave up 10 bases, with 21 bases separating them. Looked up from germline, CDR1 is SGHTA and CDR2 is FQGTGA. Full variable domain (remainder filled in from reference TRBV7-3 and TRBJ2-1): GAGVSQTPSNKVTEKGKYVELRCDPISGHTALYWYRQSLGQGPEFLIYFQGTGAADDSGLPNDRFFAVRPEGSVSTLKIQRTERGDSAVYLCASSPTNRRGREQFFGPGTRLTVL.

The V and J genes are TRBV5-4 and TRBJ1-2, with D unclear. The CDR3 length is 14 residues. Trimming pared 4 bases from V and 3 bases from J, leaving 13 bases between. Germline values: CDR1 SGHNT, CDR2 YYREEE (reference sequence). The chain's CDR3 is CASSRTGSDYGYTF. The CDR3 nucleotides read TGTGCCAGCAGCAGAACCGGGTCTGACTATGGCTACACCTTC.

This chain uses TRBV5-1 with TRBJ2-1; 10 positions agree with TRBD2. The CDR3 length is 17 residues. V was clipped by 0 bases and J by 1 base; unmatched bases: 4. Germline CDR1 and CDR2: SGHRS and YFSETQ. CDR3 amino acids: CASSLDGLADSYNEQFF. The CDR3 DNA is TGCGCCAGCAGCTTGGACGGACTAGCGGATTCCTACAATGAGCAGTTCTTC.

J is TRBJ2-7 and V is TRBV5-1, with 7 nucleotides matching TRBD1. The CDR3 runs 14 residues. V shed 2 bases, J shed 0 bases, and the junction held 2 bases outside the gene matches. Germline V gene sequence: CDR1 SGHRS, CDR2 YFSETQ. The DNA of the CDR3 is TGCGCCAGCAGCTTCGGGACAGCCTCCTACGAGCAGTACTTC. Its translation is CASSFGTASYEQYF.

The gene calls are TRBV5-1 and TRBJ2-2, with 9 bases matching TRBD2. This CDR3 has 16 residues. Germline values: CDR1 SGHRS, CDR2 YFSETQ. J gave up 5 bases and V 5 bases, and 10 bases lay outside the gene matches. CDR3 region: CASSSRAGGVTGELFF. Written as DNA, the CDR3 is TGCGCCAGCAGTTCCCGAGCGGGGGGAGTAACCGGGGAGCTGTTTTTT.

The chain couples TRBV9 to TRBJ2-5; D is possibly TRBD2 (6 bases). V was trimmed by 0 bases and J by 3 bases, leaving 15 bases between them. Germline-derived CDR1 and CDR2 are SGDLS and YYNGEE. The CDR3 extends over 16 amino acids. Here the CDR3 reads CASSVGTADYKETQYF. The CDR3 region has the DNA TGTGCCAGCAGCGTAGGTACAGCGGACTACAAAGAGACCCAGTACTTC.

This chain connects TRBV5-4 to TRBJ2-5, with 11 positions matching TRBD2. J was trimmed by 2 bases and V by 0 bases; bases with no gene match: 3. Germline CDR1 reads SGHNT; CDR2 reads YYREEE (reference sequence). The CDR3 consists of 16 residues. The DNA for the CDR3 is TGTGCCAGCAGCTTGGGGACTAGCGGGTTGCAAGAGACCCAGTACTTC. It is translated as CASSLGTSGLQETQYF.

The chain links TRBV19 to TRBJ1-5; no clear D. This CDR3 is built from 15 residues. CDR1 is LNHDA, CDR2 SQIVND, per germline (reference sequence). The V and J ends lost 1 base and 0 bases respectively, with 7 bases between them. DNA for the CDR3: TGTGCCAGTAGTATAGGAGTGTTTAGCAATCAGCCCCAGCATTTT. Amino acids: CASSIGVFSNQPQHF.

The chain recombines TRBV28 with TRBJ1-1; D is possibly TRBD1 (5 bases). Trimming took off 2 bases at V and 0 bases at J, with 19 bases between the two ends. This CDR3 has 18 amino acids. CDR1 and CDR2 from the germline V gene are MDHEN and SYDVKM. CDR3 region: CASSLPPQGLRLNTEAFF. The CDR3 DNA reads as TGTGCCAGCAGTTTACCTCCCCAGGGTTTGAGACTGAACACTGAAGCTTTCTTT.

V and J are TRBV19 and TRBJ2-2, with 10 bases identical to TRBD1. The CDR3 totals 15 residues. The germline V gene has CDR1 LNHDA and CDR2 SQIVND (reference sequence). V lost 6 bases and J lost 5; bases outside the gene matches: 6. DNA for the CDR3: TGTGCCAGTAGCCGTTGGACAGGGGGAACCGGGGAGCTGTTTTTT. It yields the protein CASSRWTGGTGELFF.

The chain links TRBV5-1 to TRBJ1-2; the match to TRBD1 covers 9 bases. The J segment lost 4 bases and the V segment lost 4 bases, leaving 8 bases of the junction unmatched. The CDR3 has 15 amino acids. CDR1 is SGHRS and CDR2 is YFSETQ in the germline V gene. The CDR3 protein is CASSRTTGGGYGYTF. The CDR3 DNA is TGCGCCAGCAGCAGAACCACAGGGGGCGGCTATGGCTACACCTTC.

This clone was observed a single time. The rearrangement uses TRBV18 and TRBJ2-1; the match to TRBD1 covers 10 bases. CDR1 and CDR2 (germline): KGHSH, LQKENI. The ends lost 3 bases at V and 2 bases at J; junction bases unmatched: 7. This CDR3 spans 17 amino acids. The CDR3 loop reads CASSPSTGTGAYNEQFF. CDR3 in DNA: TGTGCCAGCTCACCTAGCACCGGGACAGGGGCCTACAATGAGCAGTTCTTC.

The CDR3 DNA reads TGTGCCAGCAGCGTTCACTTACCGGGACAGGGGGCGGGCTATGGCTACACCTTC. Translating gives CASSVHLPGQGAGYGYTF. The rearrangement links TRBV9 to TRBJ1-2; 12 nucleotides agree with TRBD1. The CDR3 runs to 18 residues. Trimming cost V 2 bases and J 4 bases; bases outside gene matches: 12. Germline V gene sequence: CDR1 SGDLS, CDR2 YYNGEE.

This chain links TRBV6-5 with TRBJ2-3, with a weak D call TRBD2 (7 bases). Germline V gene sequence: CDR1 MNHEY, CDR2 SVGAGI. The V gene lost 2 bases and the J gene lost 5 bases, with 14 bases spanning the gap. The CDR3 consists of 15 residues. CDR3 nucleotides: TGTGCCAGCAGTTACGGGGCGGGGGCGGGAGATACGCAGTATTTT. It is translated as CASSYGAGAGDTQYF.

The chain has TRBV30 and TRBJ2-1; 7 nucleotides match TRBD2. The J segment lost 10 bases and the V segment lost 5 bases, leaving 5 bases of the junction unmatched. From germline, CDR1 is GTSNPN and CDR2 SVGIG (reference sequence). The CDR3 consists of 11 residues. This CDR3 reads CAWDGGGEQFF. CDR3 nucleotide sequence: TGTGCCTGGGACGGGGGAGGGGAGCAGTTCTTC.

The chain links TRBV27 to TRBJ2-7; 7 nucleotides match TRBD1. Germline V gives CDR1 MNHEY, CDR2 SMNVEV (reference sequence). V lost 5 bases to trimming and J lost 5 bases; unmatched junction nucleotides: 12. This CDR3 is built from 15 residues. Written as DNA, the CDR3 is TGTGCCAGCAGTCAAATGACAGGGAATAGGCACGAGCAGTACTTC. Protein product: CASSQMTGNRHEQYF.